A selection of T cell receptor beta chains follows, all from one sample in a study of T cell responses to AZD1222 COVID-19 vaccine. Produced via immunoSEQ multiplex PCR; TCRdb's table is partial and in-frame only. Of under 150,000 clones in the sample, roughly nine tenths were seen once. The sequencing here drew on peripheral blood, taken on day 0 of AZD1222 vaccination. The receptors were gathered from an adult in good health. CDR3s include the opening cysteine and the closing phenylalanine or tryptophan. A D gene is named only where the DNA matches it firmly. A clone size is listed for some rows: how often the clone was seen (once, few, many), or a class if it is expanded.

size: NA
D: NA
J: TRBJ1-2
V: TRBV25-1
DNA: TGTGCCAGCAGTGATGCGGGTCGGAGCGATGGCTACACCTTC
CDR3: CASSDAGRSDGYTF

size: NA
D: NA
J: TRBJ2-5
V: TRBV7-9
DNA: TGTGCCAGCAGCATCCAAGCAAATCCGGGGTTGGAGACCCAGTACTTC
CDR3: CASSIQANPGLETQYF

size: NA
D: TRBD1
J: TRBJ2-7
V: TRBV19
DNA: TGTGCCAGTAGGCGGGATTCCGGGACAGGGTTAGGCGAGCAGTACTTC
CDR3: CASRRDSGTGLGEQYF

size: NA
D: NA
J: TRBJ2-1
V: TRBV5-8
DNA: TGTGCCAGCAGCTTGGGGTGGGGGTCCTACAATGAGCAGTTCTTC
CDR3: CASSLGWGSYNEQFF

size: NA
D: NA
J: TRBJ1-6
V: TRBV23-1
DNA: TGCGCCAGCACAGTCGGTCGCAGGGATTCACCCCTCCACTTT
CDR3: CASTVGRRDSPLHF

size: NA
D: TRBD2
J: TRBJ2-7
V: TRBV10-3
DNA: TGTGCCATCAGTGGTTCTAGCGGCTACGAGCAGTACTTC
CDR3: CAISGSSGYEQYF

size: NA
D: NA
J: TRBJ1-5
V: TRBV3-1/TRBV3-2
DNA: TGTGCCAGCAGCCAAAAGATCGGCCGGGACCGGGTTCCAGATCAGCCCCAGCATTTT
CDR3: CASSQKIGRDRVPDQPQHF

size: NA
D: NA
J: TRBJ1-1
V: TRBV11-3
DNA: TGTGCCAGCAGCCGGGCCGGGATGAACACTGAAGCTTTCTTT
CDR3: CASSRAGMNTEAFF

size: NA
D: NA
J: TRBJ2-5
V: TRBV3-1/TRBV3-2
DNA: TGTGCCAGCAGCCAAGATTCCCGCGCGAAAGAGACCCAGTACTTC
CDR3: CASSQDSRAKETQYF

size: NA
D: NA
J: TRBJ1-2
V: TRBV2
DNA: TGTGCCAGCAATACAGGGAGTCACTATGGCTACACCTTC
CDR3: CASNTGSHYGYTF

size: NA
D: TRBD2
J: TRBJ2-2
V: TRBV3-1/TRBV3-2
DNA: TGTGCCAGCAGCTACGACTTAGCGGGGCTGACCGGGGAGCTGTTTTTT
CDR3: CASSYDLAGLTGELFF

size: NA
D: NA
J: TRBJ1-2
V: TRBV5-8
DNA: TGTGCCAGCAGCTTGGCGGGCCGAAACTATGGCTACACCTTC
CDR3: CASSLAGRNYGYTF

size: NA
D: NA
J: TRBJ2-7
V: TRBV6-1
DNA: TGTGCCAGCAGTGAAATCCTCTGGAGAAGCTCCGAGCAGTACTTC
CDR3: CASSEILWRSSEQYF

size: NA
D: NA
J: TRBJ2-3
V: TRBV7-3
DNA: TGTGCCAGCAGCTTAACAGACAGGTACACAGATACGCAGTATTTT
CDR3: CASSLTDRYTDTQYF

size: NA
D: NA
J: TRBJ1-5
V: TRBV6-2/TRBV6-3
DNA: TGTGCCAGCAGTTACGATCCTCTTTCCCAAGAAACTTATAGCAATCAGCCCCAGCATTTT
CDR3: CASSYDPLSQETYSNQPQHF

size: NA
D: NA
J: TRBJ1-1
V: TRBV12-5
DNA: TGTGCTAGTGGAGACCAGAGGGGAGGGGTGAATGAAGCTTTCTTT
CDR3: CASGDQRGGVNEAFF

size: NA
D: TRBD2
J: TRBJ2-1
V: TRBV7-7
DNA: TGTGCTAGCAGCTTAGAGGGGGGGCTAGCGGGGCACAATGAGCAGTTCTTC
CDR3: CASSLEGGLAGHNEQFF

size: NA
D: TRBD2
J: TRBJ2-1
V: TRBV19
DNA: TGTGCCAGTAGTCTACCGGGACTAGCTACCCTTGAGCAGTTCTTC
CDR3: CASSLPGLATLEQFF

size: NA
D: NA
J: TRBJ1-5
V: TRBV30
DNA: TGTGCCTGGAGTGAAAATAGCAATCAGCCCCAGCATTTT
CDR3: CAWSENSNQPQHF

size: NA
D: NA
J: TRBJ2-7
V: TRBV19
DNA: TGTGCCAGTAGAATTGAACCTAGCTCCTCCTACGAGCAGTACTTC
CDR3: CASRIEPSSSYEQYF

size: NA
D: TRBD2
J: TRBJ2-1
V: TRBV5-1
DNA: TGCGCCAGCAGCTTGAACGGACTAGCGGGGGAGGAGCAGTTCTTC
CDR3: CASSLNGLAGEEQFF

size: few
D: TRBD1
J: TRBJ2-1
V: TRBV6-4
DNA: TGTGCCAGCAGTGAAACCCCCGGGGACAGGGGGCCCAATGAGCAGTTCTTC
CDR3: CASSETPGDRGPNEQFF

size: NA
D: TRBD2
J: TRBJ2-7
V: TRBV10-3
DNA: TGTGCCATCGCTAGCGGGAGCTCCTACGAGCAGTACTTC
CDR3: CAIASGSSYEQYF

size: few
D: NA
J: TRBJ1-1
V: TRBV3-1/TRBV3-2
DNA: TGTGCCAGCAGCCATTCCGGGCCCAACACTGAAGCTTTCTTT
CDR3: CASSHSGPNTEAFF

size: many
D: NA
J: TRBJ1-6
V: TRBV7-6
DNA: TGTGCCAGCAGCTTAGCGCTTTTAGGAAATTCACCCCTCCACTTT
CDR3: CASSLALLGNSPLHF

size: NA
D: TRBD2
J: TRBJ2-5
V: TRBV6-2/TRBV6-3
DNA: TGTGCCAGCAGTAAGACTAGCAGCAGAGAGACCCAGTACTTC
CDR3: CASSKTSSRETQYF

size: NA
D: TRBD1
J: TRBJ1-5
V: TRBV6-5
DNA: TGTGCCAGCAGGGGAACAGGGGGCCAGCATTTT
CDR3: CASRGTGGQHF

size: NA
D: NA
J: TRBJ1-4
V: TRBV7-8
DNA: TGTGCCAGCAGCTTATCTTTCCCAGGGGCTAGCGAAAAACTGTTTTTT
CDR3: CASSLSFPGASEKLFF

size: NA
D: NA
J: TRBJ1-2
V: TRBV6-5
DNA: TGTGCCAGCAGGGATAAGGGCTATGGCTACACCTTC
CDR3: CASRDKGYGYTF

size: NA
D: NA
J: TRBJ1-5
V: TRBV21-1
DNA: TGTGCCAGCAGCAAAGCGAACTCCGGGACAGGGTTGAATAAGTGCGGTCAGCCCCAGCATTTT
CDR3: CASSKANSGTGLNKCGQPQHF

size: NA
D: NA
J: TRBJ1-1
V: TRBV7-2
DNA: TGTGCCAGCAGCTTAGCCCCTTTTGAAGCTTTCTTT
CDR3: CASSLAPFEAFF

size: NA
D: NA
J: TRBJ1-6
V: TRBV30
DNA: TGTGCCTGGAGTGCCGGTTCACCCCTCCACTTT
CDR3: CAWSAGSPLHF

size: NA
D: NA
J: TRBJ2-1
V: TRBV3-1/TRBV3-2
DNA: TGTGCCAGCAGCCAAGCCCCCTCACTAGAACTTTATGAGCAGTTCTTC
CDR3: CASSQAPSLELYEQFF

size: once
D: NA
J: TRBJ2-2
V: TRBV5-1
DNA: TGCGCCAGCAGCTTTGGCCGGGCCAACACCGGGGAGCTGTTTTTT
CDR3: CASSFGRANTGELFF

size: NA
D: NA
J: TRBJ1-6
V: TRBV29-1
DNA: TGCAGCGTTGAGGTAGGAGGAAATTCACCCCTCCACTTT
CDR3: CSVEVGGNSPLHF

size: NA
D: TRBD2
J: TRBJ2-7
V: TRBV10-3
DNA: TGTGCCATCATGGGTCTAGCGGGAAGGGACGAGCAGTACTTC
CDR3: CAIMGLAGRDEQYF

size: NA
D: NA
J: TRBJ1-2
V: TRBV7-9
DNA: TGTGCCAGCAGCTTAGACAGGGAGTACTATGGCTACACCTTC
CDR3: CASSLDREYYGYTF

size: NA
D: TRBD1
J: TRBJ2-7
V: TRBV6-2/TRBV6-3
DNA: TGTGCCAGCAGTTACCCAAGGACAGGACTCTGGGACTACGAGCAGTACTTC
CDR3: CASSYPRTGLWDYEQYF

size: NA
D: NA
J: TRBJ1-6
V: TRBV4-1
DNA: TGCGCCAGCAGCTCATACCACAGGGAAGGGAATTCACCCCTCCACTTT
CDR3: CASSSYHREGNSPLHF

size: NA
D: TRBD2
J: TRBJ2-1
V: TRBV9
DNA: TGTGCCAGCAGCATCACTAGCGGGAGGGCTGATGAGCAGTTCTTC
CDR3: CASSITSGRADEQFF

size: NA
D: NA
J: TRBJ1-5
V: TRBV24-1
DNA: TGTGCCACCAGTTCTAGCAATCAGCCCCAGCATTTT
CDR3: CATSSSNQPQHF

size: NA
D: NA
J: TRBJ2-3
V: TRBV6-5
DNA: TGTGCCAGCAGCCTAGGAGGGGACACAGATACGCAGTATTTT
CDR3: CASSLGGDTDTQYF

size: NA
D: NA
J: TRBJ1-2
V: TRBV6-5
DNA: TGTGCCAGCAGTTACCCCTTGGAGTTTGCTAACTATGGCTACACCTTC
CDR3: CASSYPLEFANYGYTF

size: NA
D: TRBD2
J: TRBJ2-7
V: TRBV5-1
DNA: TGCGCCAGCAGCTTGGCCCCAGCGGGAGGTTCAAGCTCCTACGAGCAGTACTTC
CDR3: CASSLAPAGGSSSYEQYF